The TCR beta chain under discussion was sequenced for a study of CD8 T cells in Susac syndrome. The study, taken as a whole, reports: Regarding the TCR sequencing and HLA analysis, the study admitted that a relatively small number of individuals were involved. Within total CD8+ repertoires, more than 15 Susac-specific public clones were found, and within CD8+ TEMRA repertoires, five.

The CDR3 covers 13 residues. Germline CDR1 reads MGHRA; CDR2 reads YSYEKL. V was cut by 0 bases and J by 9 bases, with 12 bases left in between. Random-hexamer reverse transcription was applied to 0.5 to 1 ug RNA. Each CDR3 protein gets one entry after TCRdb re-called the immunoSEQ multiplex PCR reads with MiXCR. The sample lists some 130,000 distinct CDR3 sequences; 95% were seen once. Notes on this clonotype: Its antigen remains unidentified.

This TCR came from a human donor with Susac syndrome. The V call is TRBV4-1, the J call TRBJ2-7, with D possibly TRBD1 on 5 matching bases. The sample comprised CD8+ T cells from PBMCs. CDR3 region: CASSQDERGLQYF. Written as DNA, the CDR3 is TGCGCCAGCAGCCAAGATGAAAGGGGATTGCAGTACTTC.